This T cell receptor beta chain originates from a study of Japanese encephalitis immunity and Zika vaccine responses listed by TCRdb under 2021. As for the study more broadly: Each included participant got alum-adjuvanted ZPIV three times, at weeks 0, 4 and 28, with every dose being 5.0 ug. A two-dose regimen of JEV vaccine (IXIARO), with doses given 28 days apart, was administered to 11 to 12 participants two to three months before the first ZPIV dose. Before ZPIV, around twelve participants were given one dose of YFV vaccine (YF-VAX), while roughly ten participants were flavivirus-naive. For TCR sequencing, more than five representative participants were chosen from each pre-vaccination group, with samples at week 0 (after pre-vaccination, before ZPIV) and week 52. TCR repertoires were also analyzed from a few flavivirus-naive individuals at weeks 2, 6 and 52 after starting ZPIV vaccination. Stimulations used ZIKV structural-protein peptide pools split into flavivirus-conserved and non-conserved sets, or JEV or YFV peptides matching the pre-vaccination. The ZIKV peptides, 15-mers that overlapped by 11 residues, were chosen for containing NetMHCpan/NetMHCII-predicted epitopes with affinity below 50 nM. The study tested whether CD4 T cell responses to the Zika vaccine were shaped by prior Japanese encephalitis virus (JEV) or yellow fever virus (YFV) vaccination. The investigation overall reported the following: Only a subset of trial participants with three doses and adequate samples was analyzed, not the entire vaccinated cohort. Only a few individuals showed CD8 T cell responses to ZIKV peptide pools, and those responses were very low in magnitude. In JEV-pre-vaccinated donors, the repertoire richness of CD4 T cells responding to conserved ZIKV epitopes dropped significantly after ZPIV. Because there were not enough samples, the peptide pools could not be deconvoluted, which meant the specific peptides behind the cross-reactive responses went unidentified. Samples clustered by participant with no similarity between individuals, suggesting no public TCRs were detected. Compared with YFV-pre-vaccinated donors, JEV-pre-vaccinated donors had higher repertoire similarity across time-points and stimulations, indicating that more clonotypes were common to ZIKV and JEV stimulation.

The library was built by means of 5' RACE. Before sequencing, the TCRbeta libraries were pooled in proportion to the number of cells sorted for each library. Total RNA from sorted cells was extracted with RNAzol RT, and cDNA was made with an oligo(dT) primer and a template-switching oligo. The TCRbeta V-CDR3-J region was amplified by PCR between a SMARTer oligo primer and a TCRbeta constant-region primer using Kapa HiFi. Illumina adaptors and sample-specific index barcodes were added in a second PCR, with HighPrep bead cleanup and a Bioanalyzer check confirming a band of roughly 650 bp. The libraries were sequenced on an Illumina MiSeq using 2x151 bp paired-end reads. Per the source publication's procedure: An in-house Java program demultiplexed the reads, while MiXCR assigned TCRbeta annotations and counted clonotypes. Repertoire overlap was assessed with Morisita-Horn indices from the R package vegan, and UPGMA clustering and Circos plots of recurring clonotypes were generated. Shannon diversity and richness were normalized to the maximum possible value based on input cell numbers, so that values between 0 and 1 were obtained. CDR3beta sequences were aligned using MUSCLE, distances were calculated using SeqinR, and multidimensional scaling was plotted in R. Using fastp at Q25 and MiXCR, TCRdb reprocessed the public reads and kept productive beta chains. Rows are combined by CDR3 protein, so each entry shows the most common genes and DNA. The V and J calls shown here were made by TCRdb, not taken from the authors' results. The sample table contains about 420 distinct CDR3 sequences; only one count was recorded for around 4.5% of them. The ten largest clonotypes hold 20% to 30% of the sample.

CDR1 and CDR2 are read off the germline V gene as MRHNA and SNTAGT. The V end loses 8 bases and the J end loses 3 bases, and a stretch of 32 bases separates them. Measured from the cysteine to the phenylalanine, the CDR3 is 19 residues long. The kept DNA is CDR3 alone, 57 bases in frame from the first base. This clonotype is characterized as medium-sized (0.01 to 0.1%). No much larger clonotype is one base removed from it; base qualities were not supplied. PBMCs were labeled with CellTrace CFSE and cultured for less than seven days in RPMI with 8% human serum plus peptide pools at 0.9 to 1 ug/mL each. Unfixed proliferating CD4 T cells were sorted on a BD FACSAria as live CD56-CD19-CD16-CD3+CD4+ CFSE-low cells. Enrolled adults were healthy and seronegative for ZIKV, JEV, YFV, DENV and WNV by microneutralization screening. The samples were taken from a phase 1, double-blinded, randomized, placebo-controlled trial testing an alum-adjuvanted Zika purified-inactivated virus (ZPIV) vaccine. Peripheral blood mononuclear cells were isolated by standard procedure and were kept frozen in liquid nitrogen until use.

The sequenced sample was antigen-activated CD4+ T cells from blood, cultured, obtained during a Zika inactivated vaccine study. The clonotype was recovered from an adult woman who received an inactivated Zika virus vaccine. The sequence joins TRBV6-4 to TRBJ2-7; confidence is insufficient to name the D gene. CDR3 sequence: CASLAYSTFELRPIYEQYF. The DNA sequence is TGTGCCAGCCTTGCGTACAGCACCTTCGAGCTGAGGCCCATCTACGAGCAGTACTTC.